The 21 T cell receptor beta chains in this list originate from one sample, sequenced in a study of OX40 agonist ivuxolimab in advanced cancers. Generated by immunoSEQ multiplex PCR, the TCRdb table keeps only in-frame clones and is missing some. The table has about 55,000 clones, roughly 90% seen once; the top ten hold roughly 7%. Sample: CD4+ or CD8+ T cells sorted from blood, taken in a trial of the OX40 agonist ivuxolimab. The origin of the receptors is an adult with an advanced solid tumor such as melanoma, head and neck, liver or kidney cancer.

This clone was recorded once. The chain links TRBV19 to TRBJ2-6; TRBD1 matches at 9 bases. The CDR3 loop spans 17 amino acids. Trimming cost V 6 bases and J 2 bases; bases outside gene matches: 8. Germline-derived CDR1 and CDR2 are LNHDA and SQIVND (reference sequence). CDR3 protein: CASSTGTGGPGANVLTF. As DNA, the CDR3 is TGTGCCAGTAGCACGGGAACAGGGGGCCCTGGGGCCAACGTCCTGACTTTC.

This CDR3 reads CASSLPPPRDRSEKLFF. CDR3 coding DNA: TGTGCCAGCAGTTTACCCCCGCCTCGGGACAGGTCTGAAAAACTGTTTTTT. The genes are TRBV27 and TRBJ1-4, with 8 bases matching TRBD1. Germline CDR1 reads MNHEY; CDR2 reads SMNVEV (reference sequence). The CDR3 covers 17 residues. V shed 2 bases and J 7 bases; nucleotides not matched to a gene: 12.

The V and J genes are TRBV7-9 and TRBJ1-2; no clear D. Germline CDR1 is SEHNR and CDR2 is FQNEAQ (reference sequence). The CDR3 runs to 13 residues. V lost 2 bases, J lost 0 bases, and 4 bases lay in between. In DNA form, the CDR3 reads TGTGCCAGCAGCTTATCGGCTAACTATGGCTACACCTTC. As protein: CASSLSANYGYTF.

V and J are TRBV6-1 and TRBJ1-3, with D perhaps matching TRBD1 (5 bases). The CDR3 covers 17 residues. CDR1 is MNHNS and CDR2 is SASEGT in the germline V gene. The V end lost 3 bases, the J end lost 2 bases, and 17 bases lay between the germline ends. The CDR3 sequence: CASSESRTWGTGNTIYF. In DNA form, the CDR3 reads TGTGCCAGCAGTGAGTCCCGGACATGGGGTACTGGAAACACCATATATTTT.

This chain links TRBV27 with TRBJ2-3, with 8 bases aligning to TRBD2. V was clipped by 5 bases and J by 3 bases; unmatched bases: 10. CDR1 is MNHEY and CDR2 is SMNVEV in the germline V gene (reference sequence). The CDR3 has 16 amino acids. CDR3 sequence: CASSPVPGGPTDTQYF. CDR3 bases: TGTGCCAGCAGTCCGGTCCCGGGAGGGCCGACAGATACGCAGTATTTT.

J is TRBJ2-7 and V is TRBV11-1, with 10 positions matching TRBD2. V was pared by 10 bases and J by 4 bases, with 10 bases of the junction left unmatched. CDR3 size: 14 residues. CDR1 SGHAT and CDR2 FQDESV come from the germline V gene (reference sequence). The chain's CDR3 is CATSRTSGMYEQYF. CDR3 DNA sequence: TGTGCCACCTCCCGGACTAGCGGAATGTACGAGCAGTACTTC.

V is TRBV19 and J is TRBJ1-2; tentatively, D is TRBD1 (5 bases). Germline lookup yields CDR1 LNHDA and CDR2 SQIVND (reference sequence). V lost 5 bases and J lost 4, with 8 bases in between. The CDR3 has 12 residues. CDR3 in amino acids: CASSRGSYGYTF. The CDR3 bases are TGTGCCAGTAGTCGGGGCTCCTATGGCTACACCTTC.

This clone was seen a handful of times. The CDR3 region is CASRGTSGYEQYF. The CDR3 bases are TGTGCCAGCCGAGGGACTAGCGGTTACGAGCAGTACTTC. The genes are TRBV28 and TRBJ2-7; 11 nucleotides line up with TRBD2. CDR1 MDHEN and CDR2 SYDVKM come from the germline V gene. This CDR3 has 13 amino acids. With V trimmed by 8 bases and J by 4 bases, 4 bases remained unmatched.

This rearrangement joins TRBV9 to TRBJ2-1, with 9 bases fitting TRBD1. There are 15 residues in the CDR3. V lost 4 bases and J lost 5; bases outside the gene matches: 7. The germline CDR1 and CDR2 sequences are SGDLS and YYNGEE. The chain's CDR3 is CASSSGTGFHNEQFF. CDR3 sequence (DNA): TGTGCCAGCAGCAGCGGGACAGGGTTTCACAATGAGCAGTTCTTC.

This sequence joins TRBV2 and TRBJ2-7; 12 bases agree with TRBD2. The V gene end was trimmed by 6 bases and the J gene end by 2 bases; junction bases not matched to a gene: 17. CDR1 and CDR2 (germline): SNHLY, FYNNEI. The CDR3 length is 19 residues. The CDR3 is CASSALASGRAGIPYEQYF. In nucleotides, the CDR3 is TGTGCCAGCAGCGCCCTTGCTAGCGGGAGGGCCGGGATACCCTACGAGCAGTACTTC.

The J gene is TRBJ1-2, the V gene TRBV5-1; D gene uncertain. Germline-derived CDR1 and CDR2 are SGHRS and YFSETQ. CDR3 size: 12 residues. The ends were cut back, 0 bases at V and 2 bases at J, with 2 bases in the middle. CDR3 region: CASSLGNYGYTF. CDR3 bases: TGCGCCAGCAGCTTGGGGAACTATGGCTACACCTTC.

This rearrangement joins TRBV30 to TRBJ1-4, with a possible D match to TRBD1 (6 bases). This CDR3 spans 14 amino acids. The germline gives CDR1 GTSNPN, CDR2 SVGIG (reference sequence). Trimming stripped 3 bases from V and 8 bases from J, with 16 bases between. The chain's CDR3 is CAWSLQGGGEKLFF. The CDR3 nucleotides are TGTGCCTGGAGCCTACAGGGTGGGGGGGAAAAACTGTTTTTT.

The V and J genes are TRBV10-3 and TRBJ2-5; 7 bases match TRBD1. V lost 7 bases, J lost 2 bases, and 4 bases stayed unmatched. CDR3 length: 13 amino acids. Germline CDR1 is ENHRY and CDR2 is SYGVKD. CDR3 residues: CAINRDRQETQYF. The CDR3 DNA reads TGTGCCATCAACCGGGACAGACAAGAGACCCAGTACTTC.

The V gene is TRBV5-6, the J gene TRBJ2-1, with D possibly matching TRBD1 (6 bases). Germline loops: CDR1 SGHDT, CDR2 YYEEEE. The CDR3 contains 11 residues. The ends were cut back, 4 bases at V and 10 bases at J, with 9 bases in the middle. The chain's CDR3 is CASSTQGEQFF. CDR3 bases: TGTGCCAGCAGCACCCAGGGGGAGCAGTTCTTC.

The V and J genes are TRBV2 and TRBJ2-1, with 10 bases matching TRBD2. The CDR3 is made up of 16 amino acids. Germline lookup yields CDR1 SNHLY and CDR2 FYNNEI. Unmatched junction bases numbered 3, after V lost 3 bases and J lost 1 base. This chain's CDR3 is CASSEGLARSYNEQFF. The CDR3 DNA is TGTGCCAGCAGTGAGGGACTAGCGAGATCCTACAATGAGCAGTTCTTC.

V and J are TRBV5-4 and TRBJ2-6; D is perhaps TRBD2 (5 bases). V was cut by 0 bases and J by 2 bases, with 12 bases left in between. CDR3 length: 17 amino acids. Germline CDR1 is SGHNT and CDR2 is YYREEE (reference sequence). In DNA form, the CDR3 reads TGTGCCAGCAGCTTGGGCATAGGGAGAGCTGGGGCCAACGTCCTGACTTTC. Amino acid sequence: CASSLGIGRAGANVLTF.

The chain joins TRBV5-1 to TRBJ2-7; 8 positions agree with TRBD1. The V gene's germline CDR1 is SGHRS and CDR2 YFSETQ. The junction had 12 bases not matched to a gene; V was cut back by 7 bases and J by 6 bases. The CDR3 covers 14 residues. CDR3 protein: CASQTQGASGEQYF. The CDR3 DNA reads TGCGCCAGCCAGACCCAGGGGGCGTCGGGCGAGCAGTACTTC.

The chain joins TRBV6-1 to TRBJ2-7; D is unclear. Germline CDR1 reads MNHNS; CDR2 reads SASEGT. The CDR3 extends over 12 amino acids. V was trimmed by 7 bases and J by 6 bases, leaving 13 bases between them. CDR3 region: CASTPPPGEQYF. Written as DNA, the CDR3 is TGTGCCAGCACCCCCCCTCCTGGCGAGCAGTACTTC.

This clone has only one observation. The rearrangement uses TRBV28 and TRBJ2-5; either TRBD1 or TRBD2 may supply D (6 bases each). Germline V gene data show CDR1 as MDHEN and CDR2 as SYDVKM. The CDR3 sequence is 16 residues long. V lost 4 bases and J 3 bases, leaving 18 bases between the germline ends. The CDR3 sequence: CASSSHTGTSKETQYF. The CDR3 DNA follows: TGTGCCAGCAGTTCGCATACAGGGACTTCGAAAGAGACCCAGTACTTC. Full variable domain (outside the CDR3, taken from reference TRBV28 and TRBJ2-5): DVKVTQSSRYLVKRTGEKVFLECVQDMDHENMFWYRQDPGLGLRLIYFSYDVKMKEKGDIPEGYSVSREKKERFSLILESASTNQTSMYLCASSSHTGTSKETQYFGPGTRLLVL.

Remarks on this clone: This may be a read error: a much more frequent sequence differs by one nucleotide. Other DNA variants within this sample encode the same CDR3. The gene calls are TRBV6-1 and TRBJ2-7; 9 bases are shared with TRBD1. CDR3 length: 13 residues. Germline-derived CDR1 and CDR2 are MNHNS and SASEGT. After removal of 7 bases from V and 7 bases from J, the junction contained 8 bases not matched to a gene. The CDR3: CASTVDRGGEQYF. The CDR3 nucleotides are TGTGCCAGCACTGTGGACAGGGGAGGTGAGCAGTACTTC.

The chain uses TRBV28 and TRBJ2-1; 11 nucleotides line up with TRBD1. CDR1 is MDHEN, CDR2 SYDVKM, per germline. This CDR3 spans 15 amino acids. The V gene end was trimmed by 3 bases and the J gene end by 6 bases; junction bases not matched to a gene: 4. The CDR3: CASSLAGQGGNEQFF. The CDR3 nucleotides are TGTGCCAGCAGTTTGGCGGGACAGGGGGGCAATGAGCAGTTCTTC. Together with reference TRBV28 and TRBJ2-1, the CDR3 gives the full variable domain: DVKVTQSSRYLVKRTGEKVFLECVQDMDHENMFWYRQDPGLGLRLIYFSYDVKMKEKGDIPEGYSVSREKKERFSLILESASTNQTSMYLCASSLAGQGGNEQFFGPGTRLTVL.